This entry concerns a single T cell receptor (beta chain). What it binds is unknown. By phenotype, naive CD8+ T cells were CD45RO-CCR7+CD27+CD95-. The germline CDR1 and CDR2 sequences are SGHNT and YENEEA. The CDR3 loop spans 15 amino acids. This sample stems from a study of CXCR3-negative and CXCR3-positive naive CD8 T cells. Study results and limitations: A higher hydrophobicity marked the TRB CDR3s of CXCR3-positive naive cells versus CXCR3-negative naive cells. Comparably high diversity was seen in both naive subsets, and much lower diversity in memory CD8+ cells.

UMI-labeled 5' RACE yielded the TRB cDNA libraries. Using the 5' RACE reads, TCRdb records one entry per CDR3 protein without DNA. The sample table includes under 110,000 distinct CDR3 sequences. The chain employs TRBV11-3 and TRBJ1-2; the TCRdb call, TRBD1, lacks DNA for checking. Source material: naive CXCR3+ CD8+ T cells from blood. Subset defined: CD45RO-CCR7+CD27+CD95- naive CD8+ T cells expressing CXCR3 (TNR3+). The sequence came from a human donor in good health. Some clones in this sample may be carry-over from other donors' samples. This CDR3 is CASSPRWTINYGYTF.